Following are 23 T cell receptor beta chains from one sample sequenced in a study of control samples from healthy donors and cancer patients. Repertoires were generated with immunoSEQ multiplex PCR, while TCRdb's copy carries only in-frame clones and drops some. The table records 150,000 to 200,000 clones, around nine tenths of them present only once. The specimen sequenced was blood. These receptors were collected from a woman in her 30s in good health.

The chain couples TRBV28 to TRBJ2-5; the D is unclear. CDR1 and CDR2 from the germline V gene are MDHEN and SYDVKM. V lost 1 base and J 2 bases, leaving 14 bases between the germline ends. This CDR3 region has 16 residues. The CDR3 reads CASSLYPRNLQETQYF. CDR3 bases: TGTGCCAGCAGTTTATACCCACGGAACCTTCAAGAGACCCAGTACTTC.

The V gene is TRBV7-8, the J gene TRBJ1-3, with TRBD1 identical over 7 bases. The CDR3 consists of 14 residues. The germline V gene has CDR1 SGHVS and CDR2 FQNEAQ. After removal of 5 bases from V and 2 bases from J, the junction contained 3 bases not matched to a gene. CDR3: CASSHGTAGNTIYF. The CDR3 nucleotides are TGTGCCAGCAGCCACGGGACAGCTGGAAACACCATATATTTT.

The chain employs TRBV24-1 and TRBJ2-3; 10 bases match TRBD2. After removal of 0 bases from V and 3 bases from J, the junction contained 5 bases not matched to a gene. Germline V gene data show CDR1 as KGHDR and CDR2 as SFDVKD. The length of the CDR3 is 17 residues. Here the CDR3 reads CATSDLSASGGTDTQYF. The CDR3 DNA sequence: TGTGCCACCAGTGATTTGTCGGCTAGCGGGGGTACAGATACGCAGTATTTT.

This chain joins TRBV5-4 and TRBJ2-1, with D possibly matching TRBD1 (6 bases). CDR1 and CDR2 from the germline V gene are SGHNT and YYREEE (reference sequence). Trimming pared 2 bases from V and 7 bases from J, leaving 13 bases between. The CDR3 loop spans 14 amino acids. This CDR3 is CASSFRGRGNEQFF. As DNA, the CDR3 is TGTGCCAGCAGCTTTCGAGGCAGGGGAAATGAGCAGTTCTTC.

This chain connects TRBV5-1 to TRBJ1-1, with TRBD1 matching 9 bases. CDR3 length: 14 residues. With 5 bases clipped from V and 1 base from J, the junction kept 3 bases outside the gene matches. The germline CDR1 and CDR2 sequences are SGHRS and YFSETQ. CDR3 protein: CASRRTGANTEAFF. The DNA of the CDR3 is TGCGCCAGCAGAAGGACAGGGGCGAACACTGAAGCTTTCTTT.

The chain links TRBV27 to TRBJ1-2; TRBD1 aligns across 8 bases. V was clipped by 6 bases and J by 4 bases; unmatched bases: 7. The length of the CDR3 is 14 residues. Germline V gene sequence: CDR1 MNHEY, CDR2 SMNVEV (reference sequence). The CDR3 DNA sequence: TGTGCCAGCAGCGACAGGGGAGGGGTCTATGGCTACACCTTC. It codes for CASSDRGGVYGYTF.

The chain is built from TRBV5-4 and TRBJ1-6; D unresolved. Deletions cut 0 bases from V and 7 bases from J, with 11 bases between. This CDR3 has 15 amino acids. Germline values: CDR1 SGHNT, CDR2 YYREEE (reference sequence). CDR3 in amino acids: CASSLGALVNSPLHF. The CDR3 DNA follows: TGTGCCAGCAGCTTGGGTGCGTTGGTCAATTCACCCCTCCACTTT.

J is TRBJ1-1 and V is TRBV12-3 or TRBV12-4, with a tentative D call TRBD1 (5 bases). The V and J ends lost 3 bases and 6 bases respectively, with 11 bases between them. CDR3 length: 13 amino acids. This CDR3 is CASSLGRYAEAFF. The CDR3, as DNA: TGTGCCAGCAGTTTGGGGCGGTATGCTGAAGCTTTCTTT.

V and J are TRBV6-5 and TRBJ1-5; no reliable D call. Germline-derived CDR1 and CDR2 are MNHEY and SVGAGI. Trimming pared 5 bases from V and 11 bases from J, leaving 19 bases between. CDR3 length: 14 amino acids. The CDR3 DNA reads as TGTGCCAGCAGTATACGACCCCTTGAAGGGTCCCAGCATTTT. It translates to CASSIRPLEGSQHF.

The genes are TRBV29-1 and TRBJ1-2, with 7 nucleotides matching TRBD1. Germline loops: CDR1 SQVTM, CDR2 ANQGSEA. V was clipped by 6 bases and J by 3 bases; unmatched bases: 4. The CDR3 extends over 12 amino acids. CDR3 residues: CSVLGTDYGYTF. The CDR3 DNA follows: TGCAGCGTCCTCGGGACAGACTATGGCTACACCTTC.

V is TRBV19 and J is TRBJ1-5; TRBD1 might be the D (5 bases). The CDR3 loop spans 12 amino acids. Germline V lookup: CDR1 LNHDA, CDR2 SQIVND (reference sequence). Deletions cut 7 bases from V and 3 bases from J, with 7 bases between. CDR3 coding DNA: TGTGCCAGTACAGGGTACAATCAGCCCCAGCATTTT. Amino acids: CASTGYNQPQHF.

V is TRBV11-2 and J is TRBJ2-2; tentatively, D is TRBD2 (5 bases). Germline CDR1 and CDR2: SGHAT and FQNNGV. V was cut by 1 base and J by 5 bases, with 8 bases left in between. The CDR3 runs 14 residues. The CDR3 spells CASSLALATGELFF. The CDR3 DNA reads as TGTGCCAGCAGCTTAGCCCTAGCAACCGGGGAGCTGTTTTTT.

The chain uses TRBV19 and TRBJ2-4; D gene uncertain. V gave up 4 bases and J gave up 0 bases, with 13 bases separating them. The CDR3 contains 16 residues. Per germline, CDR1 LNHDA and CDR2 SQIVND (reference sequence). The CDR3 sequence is CASSTELAIAKNIQYF. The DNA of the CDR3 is TGTGCCAGTAGTACCGAACTTGCCATAGCCAAAAACATTCAGTACTTC.

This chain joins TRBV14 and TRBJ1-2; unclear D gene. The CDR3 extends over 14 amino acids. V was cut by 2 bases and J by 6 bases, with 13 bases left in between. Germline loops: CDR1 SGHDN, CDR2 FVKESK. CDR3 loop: CASSQLPTGNGYTF. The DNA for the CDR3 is TGTGCCAGCAGCCAACTTCCAACCGGGAATGGCTACACCTTC.

The CDR3 sequence is CASSLLTGTGINEQYF. CDR3 coding DNA: TGTGCCAGCAGTCTCCTAACCGGGACAGGGATCAACGAGCAGTACTTC. The rearrangement uses TRBV28 and TRBJ2-7; 9 bases are a match to TRBD1. After removal of 5 bases from V and 5 bases from J, the junction contained 13 bases not matched to a gene. This CDR3 has 16 residues. Per the germline V gene, CDR1 is MDHEN and CDR2 is SYDVKM.

For the CDR3, the DNA is TGTGCCAGTAGAAACCCGGCTAATGAGCAGTTCTTC. Translation gives CASRNPANEQFF. V and J are TRBV19 and TRBJ2-1; the D is unclear. This CDR3 is 12 amino acids long. Trimming cost V 6 bases and J 7 bases, with 10 bases left between them. From germline, CDR1 is LNHDA and CDR2 SQIVND (reference sequence). Based on the CDR3 plus reference TRBV19 and TRBJ2-1, the full variable domain is DGGITQSPKYLFRKEGQNVTLSCEQNLNHDAMYWYRQDPGQGLRLIYYSQIVNDFQKGDIAEGYSVSREKKESFPLTVTSAQKNPTAFYLCASRNPANEQFFGPGTRLTVL.

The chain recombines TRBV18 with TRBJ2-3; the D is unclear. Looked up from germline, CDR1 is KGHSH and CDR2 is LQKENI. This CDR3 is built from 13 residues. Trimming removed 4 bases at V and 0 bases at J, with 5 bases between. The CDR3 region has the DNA TGTGCCAGCTCACAGGGTAGCACAGATACGCAGTATTTT. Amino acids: CASSQGSTDTQYF.

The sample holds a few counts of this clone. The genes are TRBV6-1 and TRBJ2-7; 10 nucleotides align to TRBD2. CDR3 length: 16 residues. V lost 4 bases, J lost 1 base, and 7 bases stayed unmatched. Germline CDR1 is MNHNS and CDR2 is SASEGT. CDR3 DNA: TGTGCCAGCAGTGGGGGACTAGCGAGACGGTCCTACGAGCAGTACTTC. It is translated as CASSGGLARRSYEQYF.

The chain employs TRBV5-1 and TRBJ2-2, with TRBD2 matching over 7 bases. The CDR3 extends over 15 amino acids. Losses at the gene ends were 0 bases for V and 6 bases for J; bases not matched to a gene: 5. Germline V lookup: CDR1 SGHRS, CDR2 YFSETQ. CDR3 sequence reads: CASSLAGGYAGELFF. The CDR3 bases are TGCGCCAGCAGCTTGGCGGGGGGTTACGCCGGGGAGCTGTTTTTT.

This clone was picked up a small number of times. In DNA, the CDR3 is TGTGCCAGCTCGCAGGGGGTCAATCAGCCCCAGCATTTT. It yields the protein CASSQGVNQPQHF. The chain carries TRBV18 and TRBJ1-5, with TRBD1 matching over 7 bases. V was clipped by 6 bases and J by 3 bases; unmatched bases: 2. The CDR3 is made up of 13 amino acids. CDR1 is KGHSH, CDR2 LQKENI, per germline. The entire variable domain, with the rest obtained from reference TRBV18 and TRBJ1-5, is as follows: NAGVMQNPRHLVRRRGQEARLRCSPMKGHSHVYWYRQLPEEGLKFMVYLQKENIIDESGMPKERFSAEFPKEGPSILRIQQVVRGDSAAYFCASSQGVNQPQHFGDGTRLSIL.

The CDR3 DNA reads TGTGCCAGCAGTGAATCCGCCCGGTTTTACGAGCAGTACTTC. This translates into CASSESARFYEQYF. The chain combines TRBV2 with TRBJ2-7, with D uncertain. The ends were cut back, 2 bases at V and 4 bases at J, with 12 bases in the middle. CDR3 size: 14 residues. Germline V gene lookup returns CDR1 SNHLY and CDR2 FYNNEI.

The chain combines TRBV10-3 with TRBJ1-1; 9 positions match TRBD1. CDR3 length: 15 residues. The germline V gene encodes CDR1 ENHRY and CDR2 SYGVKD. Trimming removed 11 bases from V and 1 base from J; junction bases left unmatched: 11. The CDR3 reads CAARTGGSANTEAFF. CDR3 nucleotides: TGTGCCGCGAGAACAGGGGGCTCCGCGAACACTGAAGCTTTCTTT.

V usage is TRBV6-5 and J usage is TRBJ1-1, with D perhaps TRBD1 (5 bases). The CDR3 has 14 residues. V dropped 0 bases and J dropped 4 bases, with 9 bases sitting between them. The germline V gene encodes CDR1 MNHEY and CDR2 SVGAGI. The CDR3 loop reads CASSYSLGGTEAFF. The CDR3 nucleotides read TGTGCCAGCAGTTACTCATTGGGGGGCACTGAAGCTTTCTTT.